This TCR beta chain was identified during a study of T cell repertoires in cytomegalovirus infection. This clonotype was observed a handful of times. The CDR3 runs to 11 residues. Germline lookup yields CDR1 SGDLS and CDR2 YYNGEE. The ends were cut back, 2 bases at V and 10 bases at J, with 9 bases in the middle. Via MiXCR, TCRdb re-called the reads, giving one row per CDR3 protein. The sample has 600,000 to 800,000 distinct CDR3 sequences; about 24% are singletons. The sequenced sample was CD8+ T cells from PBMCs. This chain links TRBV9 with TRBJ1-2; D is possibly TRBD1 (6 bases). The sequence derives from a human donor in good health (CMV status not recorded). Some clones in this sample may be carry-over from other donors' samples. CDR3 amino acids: CASSVRGAYTF. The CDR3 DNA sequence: TGTGCCAGCAGCGTCAGGGGAGCCTACACCTTC.